Detailed here is one T cell receptor (beta chain). The antigen is not known. A much larger clone lies one base from this, so it may be a read error. The data belong to a study of T cell repertoires in cytomegalovirus infection. Study-wide context: Indications of both CMV infection and matching HLA type were provided by public TCR beta signatures.

TCRdb used MiXCR to reprocess the reads, holding one entry per CDR3 protein. This table has 450,000 to 550,000 distinct CDR3 sequences, 16% appearing once. General study points: Ex vivo responses were dominated by HLA-C-restricted CMV-specific TCR beta clonotypes.

This CDR3 comprises 14 residues. V gene TRBV12-3 or TRBV12-4 combines with J gene TRBJ2-3; D call uncertain. Sequencing was performed on CD8+ T cells from PBMCs. The TCR was taken from a human donor in good health (CMV status not recorded). Some clones in this sample may be carry-over from other donors' samples. The CDR3 nucleotides read TGTGCCAGCAGTTTCTCCCGTTTCGAGGATATGCAGTATTTT. Protein: CASSFSRFEDMQYF.